Described below is a single TCR beta chain sequence and its context. This clone was seen only a few times. This clone's antigen is unknown. Per-nucleotide qualities are absent, and no much larger clonotype sits a single base away. The receptor library was made with the immunoSEQ multiplex PCR assay. Each sample had around 100,000 TCR templates assayed by the deep sequencing platform. Genomic DNA extracted from sorted T cells was used for TCRbeta CDR3 sequencing. The authors' analysis ran thus. Clonal analysis of TCRbeta CDR3 data was done in the R programming language. Alloreactive CD4+ and CD8+ clones were defined by comparing unstimulated samples with post-reaction CFSE-low samples. Regulatory or non-regulatory origin of alloreactive CD4+ clones was assigned by matching sequences to the sorted unstimulated Treg and non-Treg repertoires. TCRdb stores this immuneACCESS table with in-frame sequences only. Part of the clones is absent; in the studies checked, under half of the shortfall reflects unresolved V genes, and no reason is known for the rest. V and J calls and clone size are as listed in that table; D and trimming were resolved from the DNA. A total of 6,000 or so clones appear in this sample, about a third of them only once. Of the sample, approximately 15% falls within the top ten clones.

These data originate in a study of siplizumab effects on memory and regulatory T cells (dated by TCRdb to about 2019). Study-wide context: Paired mixed lymphocyte reactions were run with siplizumab at roughly 1 ug/mL and without drug, across eight responder-stimulator pairs. The effect of the anti-CD2 antibody siplizumab on alloreactive T-cell subsets was examined in allogeneic mixed lymphocyte reactions constructed from human PBMCs. General findings and caveats noted by the study authors: Roughly 75-95% of proliferating CD4+ or CD8+ clones could not be assigned a naive or memory phenotype. Among mappable alloreactive CD4+ clones, the Treg-derived fraction averaged around 70% with siplizumab versus about 27% in control reactions. The suppressive function of proliferating Tregs from siplizumab cultures was not functionally confirmed. Compared with memory T cells, unstimulated naive T cells appeared more diverse, and naive cells seemed to make a substantial contribution to the alloresponse. The cumulative frequency of alloreactive sequences traceable to unstimulated CD4+ memory T cells was significantly reduced by siplizumab. Because sequences below about 10^-5 frequency were poorly captured, only a minor fraction of alloreactive clones could be mapped to unstimulated subsets.

Ends trimmed: V by 5 bases, J by 4 bases; bases unmatched to a gene: 8. The germline V gene specifies MNHEY as CDR1 and SVGAGI as CDR2. Including the terminal cysteine and phenylalanine, the CDR3 comprises 15 residues. Only the CDR3 region is kept as DNA, spanning 45 bases read in frame from base 1. For over five days, cells in the mixed lymphocyte reaction were kept in coculture at 37 degrees C. Responder PBMCs were labelled with CFSE, stimulator PBMCs were labelled with Violet Dye, and the two were mixed at a 1:1 ratio. TCRbeta CDR3 sequencing was performed on sorted unstimulated T cells and on proliferating T cells recovered from mixed lymphocyte reactions. Fresh whole blood from approximately ten HLA-typed healthy donors was used to isolate PBMCs. Proliferating CFSE-low responder T cells were FACS-sorted after the mixed lymphocyte reaction for TCR sequencing.

The source material was CFSE-low (dividing) CD8+ T cells sorted from an allogeneic mixed lymphocyte reaction. This clonotype was sampled from a human donor in good health; the cells came from an allogeneic mixed lymphocyte reaction. The chain is assembled from TRBV6-5 and TRBJ1-5, with 7 bases in between that match TRBD1. The CDR3 sequence is CASSAGTVPNQPQHF. The DNA sequence reads TGTGCCAGCAGTGCAGGGACAGTACCGAATCAGCCCCAGCATTTT.